The 3 T cell receptor beta chains given below trace back to one sample, sequenced in a study of blood T cells in healthy people across ages. Using a J-beta primer mix together with a sample-barcoded 5' primer, a second PCR was run for roughly 6 to 11 cycles. TCRdb reprocessed the 5' RACE reads via MiXCR and lists one record per CDR3 protein. The repertoire holds more than 800,000 distinct CDR3 sequences, with 29% as singletons. The specimen sequenced was blood. The receptors here all came from a woman of 80 years or more in good health.

This clonotype was detected many times. The chain combines TRBV10-3 with TRBJ2-3, with a possible D match to TRBD2 (6 bases). CDR3 length: 14 residues. Trimming shortened V by 4 bases and J by 2 bases, and 10 bases separated the two germline ends. CDR1 is ENHRY and CDR2 is SYGVKD in the germline V gene. CDR3 loop: CAISAGGPTDTQYF. The CDR3 DNA sequence: TGTGCCATCAGTGCCGGGGGACCCACAGATACGCAGTATTTT.

This clonotype was recorded at least ten times. The chain links TRBV6-6 to TRBJ2-6, with D unresolved. This CDR3 contains 14 residues. V was clipped by 7 bases and J by 0 bases, with 7 bases between them. The germline V gene has CDR1 MNHNY and CDR2 SVGAGI (reference sequence). CDR3 sequence: CASNDRSGANVLTF. CDR3 in DNA: TGTGCCAGCAACGACCGCTCTGGGGCCAACGTCCTGACTTTC.

This clonotype was detected a few times. The rearrangement uses TRBV27 and TRBJ2-1; D is tentatively TRBD1 or TRBD2 (6 bases each). From germline, CDR1 is MNHEY and CDR2 SMNVEV (reference sequence). This CDR3 contains 15 residues. V dropped 1 base and J dropped 6 bases, with 13 bases sitting between them. CDR3: CASSLFRGQGNEQFF. The CDR3 nucleotides read TGTGCCAGCAGTTTATTCCGGGGGCAGGGCAATGAGCAGTTCTTC.